This entry describes one T cell receptor (beta chain). Its antigen is as yet unknown. CDR3 size: 16 residues. Looked up from germline, CDR1 is SGHTA and CDR2 is FQGNSA. Trimming cost V 5 bases and J 4 bases; bases outside gene matches: 9. The record originates from a study of T cells in tuberculosis. General study findings and limits: Active tuberculosis cases were adults; controls were adolescents. Active tuberculosis patients had shorter CDR3-alpha; the beta difference was nonsignificant.

Adolescents were screened for latent TB by skin test and IGRA. Data came from immunoSEQ multiplex PCR; TCRdb stores just in-frame clones and leaves some out. The profile shows about 32,000 clones, approximately 94% of them singletons. The genes are TRBV7-2 and TRBJ2-2; TRBD1 matches 8 bases. The TCR sequence derives from a donor between 10 and 35 years old with latent tuberculosis or without tuberculosis infection. The sample consisted of PBMCs. The CDR3 region has the DNA TGTGCCAGCAGCGCCCAGGCAGGGGGCACCACCGGGGAGCTGTTTTTT. Translated, it gives CASSAQAGGTTGELFF.